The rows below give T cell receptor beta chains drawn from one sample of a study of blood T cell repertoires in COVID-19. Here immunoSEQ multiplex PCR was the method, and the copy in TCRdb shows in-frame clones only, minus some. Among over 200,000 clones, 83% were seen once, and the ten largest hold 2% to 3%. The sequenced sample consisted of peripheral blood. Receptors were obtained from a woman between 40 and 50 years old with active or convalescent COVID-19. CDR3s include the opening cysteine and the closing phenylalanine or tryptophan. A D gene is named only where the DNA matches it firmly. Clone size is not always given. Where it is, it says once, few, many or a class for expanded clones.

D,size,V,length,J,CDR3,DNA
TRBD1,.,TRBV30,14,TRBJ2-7,CAWGRGTGGNEQYF,TGTGCCTGGGGCCGCGGGACAGGGGGCAACGAGCAGTACTTC
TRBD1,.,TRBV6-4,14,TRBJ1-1,CASNTGQFNTEAFF,TGTGCCAGCAATACGGGACAGTTTAACACTGAAGCTTTCTTT
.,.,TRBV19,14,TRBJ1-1,CASFPGTPNTEAFF,TGTGCCAGTTTTCCCGGGACACCCAACACTGAAGCTTTCTTT
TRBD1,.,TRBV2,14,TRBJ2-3,CASGRDRSSDTQYF,TGTGCCAGCGGCCGGGACAGGTCCTCAGATACGCAGTATTTT
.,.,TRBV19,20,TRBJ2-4,CASSIVFPTREKGAKNIQYF,TGTGCCAGTAGTATTGTCTTCCCGACAAGGGAGAAGGGAGCCAAAAACATTCAGTACTTC
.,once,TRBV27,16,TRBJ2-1,CASPKAGTRSYNEQFF,TGTGCCAGCCCTAAGGCGGGTACTAGGTCCTACAATGAGCAGTTCTTC
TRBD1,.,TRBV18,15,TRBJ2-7,CASSPPGTVIYEQYF,TGTGCCAGCTCCCCCCCAGGGACAGTCATCTACGAGCAGTACTTC
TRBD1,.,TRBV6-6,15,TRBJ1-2,CASSYGAGGRDGYTF,TGTGCCAGCAGTTACGGGGCAGGGGGCAGGGATGGCTACACCTTC
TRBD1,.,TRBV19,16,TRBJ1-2,CASSLLLGQGVSGYTF,TGTGCCAGTAGCCTTCTTCTGGGACAGGGTGTAAGTGGCTACACCTTC
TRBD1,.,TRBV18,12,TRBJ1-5,CASSQGDQPQHF,TGTGCCAGCTCTCAGGGGGATCAGCCCCAGCATTTT
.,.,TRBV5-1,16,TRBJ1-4,CASSYGTETGGEKLFF,TGCGCCAGCAGCTACGGGACCGAGACCGGGGGTGAAAAACTGTTTTTT
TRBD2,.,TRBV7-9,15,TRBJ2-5,CASSLGTSGQETQYF,TGTGCCAGCAGCCTAGGGACTAGCGGTCAAGAGACCCAGTACTTC
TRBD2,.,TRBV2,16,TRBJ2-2,CASSADGLAVVGELFF,TGTGCCAGCAGTGCAGACGGACTAGCGGTGGTTGGGGAGCTGTTTTTT
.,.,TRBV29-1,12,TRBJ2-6,CSVANGANVLTF,TGCAGCGTTGCAAATGGGGCCAACGTCCTGACTTTC
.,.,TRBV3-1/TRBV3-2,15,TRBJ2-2,CASSPINGYTGELFF,TGTGCCAGCAGCCCCATTAACGGTTACACCGGGGAGCTGTTTTTT
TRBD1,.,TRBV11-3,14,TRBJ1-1,CASSFETGHTEAFF,TGTGCCAGCAGCTTCGAGACAGGGCACACTGAAGCTTTCTTT
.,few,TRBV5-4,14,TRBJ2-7,CASSLGGWTAEQYF,TGTGCCAGCAGCTTAGGGGGATGGACGGCTGAGCAGTACTTC
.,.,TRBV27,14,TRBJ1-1,CASSWGGGNTEAFF,TGTGCCAGCAGTTGGGGGGGTGGGAACACTGAAGCTTTCTTT
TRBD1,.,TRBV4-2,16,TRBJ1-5,CASSQDGTGGNQPQHF,TGTGCCAGCAGCCAAGATGGAACAGGGGGCAATCAGCCCCAGCATTTT
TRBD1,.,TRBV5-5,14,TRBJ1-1,CASSWDRDRTEAFF,TGTGCCAGCAGCTGGGACAGGGACCGCACTGAAGCTTTCTTT
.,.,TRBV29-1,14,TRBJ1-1,CSVEGLGANTEAFF,TGCAGCGTTGAAGGGCTAGGGGCGAACACTGAAGCTTTCTTT
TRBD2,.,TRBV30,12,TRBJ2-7,CAWGGLTYEQYF,TGTGCCTGGGGGGGACTAACGTACGAGCAGTACTTC
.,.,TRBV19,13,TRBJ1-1,CASSNQGNTEAFF,TGTGCCAGTAGTAATCAGGGAAACACTGAAGCTTTCTTT
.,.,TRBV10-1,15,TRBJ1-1,CASSPEGAPRTEAFF,TGCGCCAGCAGTCCAGAGGGCGCCCCCCGGACTGAAGCTTTCTTT
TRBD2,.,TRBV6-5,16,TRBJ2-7,CASSYSGLAGGYEQYF,TGTGCCAGCAGTTACTCCGGACTAGCGGGAGGGTACGAGCAGTACTTC
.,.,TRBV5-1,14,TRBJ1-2,CASSLARQSYGYTF,TGCGCCAGCAGCTTGGCCCGACAGAGCTATGGCTACACCTTC
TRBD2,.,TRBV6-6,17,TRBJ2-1,CASSRYGLAGGLNEQFF,TGTGCCAGCAGTCGCTATGGACTAGCGGGAGGGCTGAATGAGCAGTTCTTC